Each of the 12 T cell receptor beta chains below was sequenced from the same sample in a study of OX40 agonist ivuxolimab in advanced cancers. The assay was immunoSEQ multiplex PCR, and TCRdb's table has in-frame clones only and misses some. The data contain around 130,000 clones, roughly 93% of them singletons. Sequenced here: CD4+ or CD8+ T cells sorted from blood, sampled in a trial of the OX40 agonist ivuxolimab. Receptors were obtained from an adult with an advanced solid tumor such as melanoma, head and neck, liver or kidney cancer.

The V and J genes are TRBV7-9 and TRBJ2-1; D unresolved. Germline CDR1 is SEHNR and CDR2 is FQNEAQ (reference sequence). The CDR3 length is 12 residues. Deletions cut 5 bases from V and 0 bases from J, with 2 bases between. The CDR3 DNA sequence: TGTGCCAGCAGCAACTCCTACAATGAGCAGTTCTTC. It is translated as CASSNSYNEQFF.

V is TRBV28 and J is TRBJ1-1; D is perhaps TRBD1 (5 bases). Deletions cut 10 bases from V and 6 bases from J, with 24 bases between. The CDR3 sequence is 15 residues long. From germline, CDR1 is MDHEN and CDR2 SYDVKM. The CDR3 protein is CATKSEGRIESEAFF. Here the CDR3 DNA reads TGTGCCACTAAGTCGGAGGGGCGAATAGAATCTGAAGCTTTCTTT. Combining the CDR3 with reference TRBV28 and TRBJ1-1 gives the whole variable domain DVKVTQSSRYLVKRTGEKVFLECVQDMDHENMFWYRQDPGLGLRLIYFSYDVKMKEKGDIPEGYSVSREKKERFSLILESASTNQTSMYLCATKSEGRIESEAFFGQGTRLTVV.

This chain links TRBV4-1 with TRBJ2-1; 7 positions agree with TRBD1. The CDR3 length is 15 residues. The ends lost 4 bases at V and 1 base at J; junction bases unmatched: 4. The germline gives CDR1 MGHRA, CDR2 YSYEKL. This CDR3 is CASSPRQGSYNEQFF. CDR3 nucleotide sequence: TGCGCCAGCAGCCCCCGACAGGGATCCTACAATGAGCAGTTCTTC.

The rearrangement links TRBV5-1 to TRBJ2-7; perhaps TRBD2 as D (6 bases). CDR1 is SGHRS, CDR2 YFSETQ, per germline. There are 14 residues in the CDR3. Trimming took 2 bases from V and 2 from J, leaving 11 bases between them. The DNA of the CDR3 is TGCGCCAGCAGCTTCGGCGGGGCCACCTACGAGCAGTACTTC. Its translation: CASSFGGATYEQYF.

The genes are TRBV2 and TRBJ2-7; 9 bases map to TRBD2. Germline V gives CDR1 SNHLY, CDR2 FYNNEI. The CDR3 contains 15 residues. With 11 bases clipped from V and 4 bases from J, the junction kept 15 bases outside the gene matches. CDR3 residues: CAAAGGGPTSYEQYF. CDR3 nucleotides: TGTGCCGCTGCGGGGGGGGGCCCGACCTCTTACGAGCAGTACTTC.

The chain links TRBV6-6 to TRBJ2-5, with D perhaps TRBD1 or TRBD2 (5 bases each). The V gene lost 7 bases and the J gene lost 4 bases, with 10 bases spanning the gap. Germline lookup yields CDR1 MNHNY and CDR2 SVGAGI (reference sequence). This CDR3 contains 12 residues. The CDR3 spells CASTAGGETQYF. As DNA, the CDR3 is TGTGCCAGCACCGCTGGGGGAGAGACCCAGTACTTC.

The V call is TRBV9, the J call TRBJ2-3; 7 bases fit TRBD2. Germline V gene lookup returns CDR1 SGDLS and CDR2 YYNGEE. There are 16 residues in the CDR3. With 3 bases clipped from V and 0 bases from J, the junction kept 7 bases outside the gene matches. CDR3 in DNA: TGTGCCAGCAGCGAGGGAGCGGGACGTAGCACAGATACGCAGTATTTT. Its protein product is CASSEGAGRSTDTQYF.

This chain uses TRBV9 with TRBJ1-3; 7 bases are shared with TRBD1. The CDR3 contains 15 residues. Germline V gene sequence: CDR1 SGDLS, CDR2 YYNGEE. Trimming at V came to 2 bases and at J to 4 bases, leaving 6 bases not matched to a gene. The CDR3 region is CASSVLTGNGNTIYF. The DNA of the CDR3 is TGTGCCAGCAGCGTCCTGACAGGGAACGGAAACACCATATATTTT.

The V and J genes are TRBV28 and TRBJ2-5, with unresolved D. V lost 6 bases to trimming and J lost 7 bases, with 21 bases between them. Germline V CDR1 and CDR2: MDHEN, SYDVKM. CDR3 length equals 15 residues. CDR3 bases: TGTGCCAGCAGAAAGACAATGGGTGTGGAAGGGACCCAGTACTTC. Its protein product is CASRKTMGVEGTQYF.

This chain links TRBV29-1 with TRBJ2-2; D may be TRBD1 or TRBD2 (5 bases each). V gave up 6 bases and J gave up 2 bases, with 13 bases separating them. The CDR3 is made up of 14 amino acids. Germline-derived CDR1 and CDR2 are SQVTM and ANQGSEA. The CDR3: CSVAPGLNTGELFF. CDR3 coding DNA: TGCAGCGTCGCGCCGGGGCTAAACACCGGGGAGCTGTTTTTT.

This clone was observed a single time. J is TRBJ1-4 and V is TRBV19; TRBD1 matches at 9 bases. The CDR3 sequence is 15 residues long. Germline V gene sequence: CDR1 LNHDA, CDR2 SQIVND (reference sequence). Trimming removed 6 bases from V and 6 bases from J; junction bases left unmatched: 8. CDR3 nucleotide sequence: TGTGCCAGTAGAAGACAGGGGGTAGGAGATGAAAAACTGTTTTTT. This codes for CASRRQGVGDEKLFF.

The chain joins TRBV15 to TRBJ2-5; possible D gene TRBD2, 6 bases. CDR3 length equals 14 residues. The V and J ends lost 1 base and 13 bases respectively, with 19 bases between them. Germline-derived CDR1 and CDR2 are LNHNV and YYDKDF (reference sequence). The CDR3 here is CATSRGETGASRYF. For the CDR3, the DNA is TGTGCCACCAGCAGAGGAGAAACGGGAGCCTCGCGGTACTTC.